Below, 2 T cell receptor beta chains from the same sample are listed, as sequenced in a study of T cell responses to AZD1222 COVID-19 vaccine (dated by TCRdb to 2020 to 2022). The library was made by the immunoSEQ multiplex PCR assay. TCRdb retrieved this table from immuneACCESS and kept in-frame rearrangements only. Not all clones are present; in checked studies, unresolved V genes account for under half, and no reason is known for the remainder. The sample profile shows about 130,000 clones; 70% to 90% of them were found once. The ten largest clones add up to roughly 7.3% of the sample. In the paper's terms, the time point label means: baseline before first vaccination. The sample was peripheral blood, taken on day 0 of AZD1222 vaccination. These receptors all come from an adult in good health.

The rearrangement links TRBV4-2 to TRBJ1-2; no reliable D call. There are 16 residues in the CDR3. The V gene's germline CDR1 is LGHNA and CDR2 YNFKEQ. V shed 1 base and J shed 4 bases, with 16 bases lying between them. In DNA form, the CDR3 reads TGTGCCAGCAGCCAAGTATCAGCCAGCAACCCCTATGGCTACACCTTC. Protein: CASSQVSASNPYGYTF.

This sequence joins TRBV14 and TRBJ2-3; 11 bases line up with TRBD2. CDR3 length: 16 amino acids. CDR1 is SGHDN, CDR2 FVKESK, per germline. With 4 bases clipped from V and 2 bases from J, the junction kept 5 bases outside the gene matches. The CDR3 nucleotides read TGTGCCAGCAGCCTACCTAGCGGGGGGCTCACAGATACGCAGTATTTT. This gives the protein CASSLPSGGLTDTQYF.